The 16 T cell receptor beta chains given below trace back to one sample, sequenced in a study of monozygotic twins with inflammatory bowel disease. TCRdb reprocessed the 5' RACE reads; each CDR3 protein has one entry and no DNA is given. The table for this sample gives over 110,000 distinct CDR3 sequences. The specimen sequenced was blood. The receptor source for this set is a human donor with ulcerative colitis or Crohn's disease, or a healthy co-twin of an affected twin (not recorded which).

The chain recombines TRBV20-1 with TRBJ2-3; the D gene TCRdb calls, TRBD2, cannot be checked with no DNA. This CDR3 contains 15 residues. Germline values: CDR1 DFQATT, CDR2 SNEGSKA (reference sequence). CDR3 sequence reads: CSASLGLAGTDTQYF.

The chain uses TRBV3-1 and TRBJ1-3; TCRdb's D call, TRBD1, is unchecked because there is no DNA. Germline assignment: CDR1 LGHDT and CDR2 YNNKEL (reference sequence). CDR3 length: 17 amino acids. CDR3 sequence reads: CASSQLRTDEERDTIYF.

The chain combines TRBV5-6 with TRBJ1-4. Germline V lookup: CDR1 SGHDT, CDR2 YYEEEE. This CDR3 has 15 amino acids. This CDR3 reads CASSFISPGGEKLFF.

The gene calls are TRBV28 and TRBJ2-7; TCRdb calls TRBD1, which cannot be checked without DNA. The CDR3 loop spans 12 amino acids. Germline-derived CDR1 and CDR2 are MDHEN and SYDVKM. The CDR3 sequence is CASSSPGLRQYF.

The chain recombines TRBV7-2 with TRBJ2-3; the TCRdb D gene call, TRBD2, has no DNA to confirm it. The CDR3 has 15 residues. Germline V gene data show CDR1 as SGHTA and CDR2 as FQGNSA. The CDR3 loop reads CASSKQAGGRDTQYF.

J is TRBJ2-6 and V is TRBV20-1; TCRdb's D call of TRBD1 is untestable without DNA. The CDR3 totals 17 residues. Germline CDR1 and CDR2: DFQATT and SNEGSKA (reference sequence). This CDR3 reads CSAINRDSFSGANVLTF.

This chain uses TRBV20-1 with TRBJ2-3; the D call from TCRdb, TRBD2, cannot be confirmed without DNA. This CDR3 region has 18 residues. Germline V gene lookup returns CDR1 DFQATT and CDR2 SNEGSKA (reference sequence). CDR3 loop: CSAEPLAGGPRSADTQYF.

The chain recombines TRBV24-1 with TRBJ2-3; there is no DNA to check the TCRdb D call of TRBD1. Germline V gene data show CDR1 as KGHDR and CDR2 as SFDVKD. The CDR3 runs to 17 residues. CDR3 amino acids: CATSDRADREGTDTQYF.

V usage is TRBV11-2 and J usage is TRBJ2-5; as DNA is missing, the TRBD2 call by TCRdb cannot be tested. The CDR3 runs to 15 residues. Germline V gene lookup returns CDR1 SGHAT and CDR2 FQNNGV. This CDR3 reads CASSLVWTSRETQYF.

The chain combines TRBV7-8 with TRBJ2-1; TCRdb lists TRBD1, though no DNA is available to test this call. The CDR3 spans 15 residues. CDR1 and CDR2 (germline): SGHVS, FQNEAQ. The CDR3 here is CASSLAWTGSNEQFF.

The CDR3 loop reads CASSLVRYNEQFF. The chain employs TRBV5-6 and TRBJ2-1. There are 13 residues in the CDR3. The germline V gene has CDR1 SGHDT and CDR2 YYEEEE.

The V gene is TRBV7-9, the J gene TRBJ2-5; TCRdb's D call, TRBD1, is unchecked because there is no DNA. This CDR3 contains 16 residues. The V gene's germline CDR1 is SEHNR and CDR2 FQNEAQ (reference sequence). This chain's CDR3 is CASSLARTGWLETQYF.

The genes are TRBV5-8 and TRBJ1-1; TCRdb's assignment of TRBD1 cannot be checked, as there is no DNA. The germline V gene encodes CDR1 SGHTS and CDR2 YDEGEE. The CDR3 has 16 amino acids. This CDR3 is CASSLLLGQGNTEAFF. The full variable domain, with the rest looked up from reference TRBV5-8 and TRBJ1-1, is EAGVTQSPTHLIKTRGQQATLRCSPISGHTSVYWYQQALGLGLQFLLWYDEGEERNRGNFPPRFSGRQFPNYSSELNVNALELEDSALYLCASSLLLGQGNTEAFFGQGTRLTVV.

The rearrangement joins TRBV12-3 or TRBV12-4 to TRBJ2-2; absent DNA, TCRdb's TRBD1 call cannot be checked. The CDR3 is 18 amino acids. The CDR3 sequence: CASSHLLTGGANTGELFF.

The CDR3 here is CASSFRDLSYEQYF. V is TRBV5-1 and J is TRBJ2-7; no DNA is available, so the TRBD1 call from TCRdb remains unchecked. CDR3 length equals 14 residues. Germline lookup yields CDR1 SGHRS and CDR2 YFSETQ.

The chain is built from TRBV7-2 and TRBJ2-7; checking the TCRdb D call of TRBD1 is not possible without DNA. The CDR3 covers 14 residues. CDR1 and CDR2 from the germline V gene are SGHTA and FQGNSA. The CDR3 reads CASSERTGFYEQYF.